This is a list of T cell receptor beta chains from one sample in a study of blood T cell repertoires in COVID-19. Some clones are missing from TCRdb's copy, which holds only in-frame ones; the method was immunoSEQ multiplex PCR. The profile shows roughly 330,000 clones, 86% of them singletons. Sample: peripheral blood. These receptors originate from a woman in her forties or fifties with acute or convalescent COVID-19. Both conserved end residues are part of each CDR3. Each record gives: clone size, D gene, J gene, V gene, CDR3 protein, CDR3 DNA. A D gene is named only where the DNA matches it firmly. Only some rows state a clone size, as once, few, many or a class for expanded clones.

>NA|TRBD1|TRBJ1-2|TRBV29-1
CSVEDSTGGRYGYTF
TGCAGCGTTGAAGATTCGACAGGGGGGAGGTATGGCTACACCTTC
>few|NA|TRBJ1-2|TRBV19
CASSYGTFYGYTF
TGTGCCAGTAGTTACGGGACATTCTATGGCTACACCTTC
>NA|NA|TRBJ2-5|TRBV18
CASSPQGGQETQYF
TGTGCCAGCTCACCTCAGGGGGGACAAGAGACCCAGTACTTC
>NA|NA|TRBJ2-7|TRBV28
CASSFATGSHEQYF
TGTGCCAGCAGTTTTGCCACGGGATCCCACGAGCAGTACTTC
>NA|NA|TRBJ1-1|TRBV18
CASSPETGNTEAFF
TGTGCCAGCTCACCAGAGACAGGGAACACTGAAGCTTTCTTT
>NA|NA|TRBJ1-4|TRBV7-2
CASSPFGGAEKLFF
TGTGCCAGCAGCCCGTTCGGAGGGGCCGAAAAACTGTTTTTT
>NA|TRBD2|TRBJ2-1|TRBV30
CAWSGTGTSPKGGNEQFF
TGTGCCTGGAGTGGAACCGGGACTAGTCCCAAAGGGGGGAATGAGCAGTTCTTC
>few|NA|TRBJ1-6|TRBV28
CASRDWRESPLHF
TGTGCCAGCAGAGACTGGAGGGAATCACCCCTCCACTTT
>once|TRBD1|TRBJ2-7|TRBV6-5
CASTGTGLYEQYF
TGTGCCAGCACCGGGACAGGCCTCTACGAGCAGTACTTC
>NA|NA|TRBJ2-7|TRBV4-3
CASSQEVADIYEQYF
TGCGCCAGCAGCCAAGAGGTAGCGGATATCTACGAGCAGTACTTC
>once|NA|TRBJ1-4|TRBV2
CASSEALQGEKLFF
TGTGCCAGCAGTGAAGCGCTACAGGGCGAAAAACTGTTTTTT
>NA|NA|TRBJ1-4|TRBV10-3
CAISGASDEKLFF
TGTGCCATCAGTGGAGCAAGTGATGAAAAACTGTTTTTT
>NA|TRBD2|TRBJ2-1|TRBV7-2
CASSPWAGAYNEQFF
TGTGCCAGCAGCCCCTGGGCGGGGGCCTACAATGAGCAGTTCTTC
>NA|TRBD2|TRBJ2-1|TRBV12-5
CASGTATTSGKGNEQFF
TGTGCTAGTGGAACCGCGACCACTAGCGGGAAAGGCAATGAGCAGTTCTTC
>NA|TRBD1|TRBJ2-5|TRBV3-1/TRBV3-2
CASSLQQGMGETQYF
TGTGCCAGCAGCTTGCAACAGGGGATGGGGGAGACCCAGTACTTC
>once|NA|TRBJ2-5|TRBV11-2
CASSSRRGGEETQYF
TGTGCCAGCAGCTCCCGGAGGGGGGGGGAAGAGACCCAGTACTTC
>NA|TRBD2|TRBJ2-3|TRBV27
CASQSGGSTDTQYF
TGTGCCAGCCAGAGCGGGGGTAGCACAGATACGCAGTATTTT
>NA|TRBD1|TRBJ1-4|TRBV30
CAWCTGVGEKLFF
TGTGCCTGGTGTACAGGGGTCGGTGAAAAACTGTTTTTT
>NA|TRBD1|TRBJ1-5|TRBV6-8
CASPPGTGPYQPQHF
TGTGCCAGCCCCCCCGGGACAGGGCCCTATCAGCCCCAGCATTTT
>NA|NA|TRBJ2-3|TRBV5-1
CASSLGASTDTQYF
TGCGCCAGCAGCTTGGGGGCTAGCACAGATACGCAGTATTTT
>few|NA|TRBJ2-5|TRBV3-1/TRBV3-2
CASSWGQGQETQYF
TGTGCCAGCAGCTGGGGCCAGGGCCAAGAGACCCAGTACTTC
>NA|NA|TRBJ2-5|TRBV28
CASRFTGAQGETQYF
TGTGCCAGCAGATTCACAGGAGCCCAAGGAGAGACCCAGTACTTC
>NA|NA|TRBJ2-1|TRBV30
CAWSVQGSYNEQFF
TGTGCCTGGAGTGTCCAGGGTTCCTACAATGAGCAGTTCTTC
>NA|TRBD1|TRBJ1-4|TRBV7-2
CASSLGAGGTNEKLFF
TGTGCCAGCAGCTTAGGTGCAGGGGGCACTAATGAAAAACTGTTTTTT
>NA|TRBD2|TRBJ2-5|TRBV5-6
CASSLASGGETQYF
TGTGCCAGCAGCTTGGCTAGCGGAGGAGAGACCCAGTACTTC
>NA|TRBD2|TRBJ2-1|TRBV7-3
CASSLGLAVYNEQFF
TGTGCCAGCAGCCTGGGCCTAGCGGTCTACAATGAGCAGTTCTTC
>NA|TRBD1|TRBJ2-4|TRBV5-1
CASSSGQGLDIQYF
TGCGCCAGCAGCTCGGGACAGGGTTTGGACATTCAGTACTTC
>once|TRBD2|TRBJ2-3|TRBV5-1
CASSPLQREALTDTQYF
TGCGCCAGCAGCCCCCTCCAGCGGGAGGCCCTAACAGATACGCAGTATTTT
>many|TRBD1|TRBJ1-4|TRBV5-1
CASSPDRGSEKLFF
TGCGCCAGCAGTCCCGACAGGGGGAGTGAAAAACTGTTTTTT
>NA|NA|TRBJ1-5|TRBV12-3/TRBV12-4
CASKNQGTQPQHF
TGTGCCAGCAAAAATCAGGGCACTCAGCCCCAGCATTTT
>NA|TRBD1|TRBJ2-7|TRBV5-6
CASAPPGQGYEQYF
TGTGCCAGCGCGCCTCCGGGACAGGGTTACGAGCAGTACTTC
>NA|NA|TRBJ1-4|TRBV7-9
CASSLRGGAGVGEKLFF
TGTGCCAGCAGCTTAAGGGGGGGCGCAGGCGTCGGTGAAAAACTGTTTTTT
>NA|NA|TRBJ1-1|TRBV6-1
CASSEVVPRAGTEAFF
TGTGCCAGCAGTGAAGTAGTTCCCAGGGCCGGCACTGAAGCTTTCTTT
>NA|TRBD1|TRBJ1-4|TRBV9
CASSASGTGGEKLFF
TGTGCCAGCAGCGCCTCCGGGACAGGGGGAGAAAAACTGTTTTTT
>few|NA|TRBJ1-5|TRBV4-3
CASSQFTGDQPQHF
TGCGCCAGCAGCCAATTCACCGGAGATCAGCCCCAGCATTTT
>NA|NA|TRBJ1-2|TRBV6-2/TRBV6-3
CASSYPNRGYTF
TGTGCCAGCAGTTACCCGAATCGGGGCTACACCTTC
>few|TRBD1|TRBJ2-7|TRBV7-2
CASSLATGAYEQYF
TGTGCCAGCAGCTTAGCGACAGGGGCCTACGAGCAGTACTTC
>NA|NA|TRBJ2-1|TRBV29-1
CSVEGLPGASYNEQFF
TGCAGCGTTGAAGGGCTCCCGGGAGCCTCCTACAATGAGCAGTTCTTC
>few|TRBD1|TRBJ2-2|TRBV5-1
CASSPNHYVRDRGTGELFF
TGCGCCAGCAGCCCCAACCATTACGTCCGGGACAGGGGAACCGGGGAGCTGTTTTTT
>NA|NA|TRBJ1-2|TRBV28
CASSDVDSSYGYTF
TGTGCCAGCAGTGATGTGGACAGCTCTTATGGCTACACCTTC
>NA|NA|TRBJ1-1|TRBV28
CASSLLAVDGAFF
TGTGCCAGCAGTTTATTGGCGGTTGACGGAGCTTTCTTT
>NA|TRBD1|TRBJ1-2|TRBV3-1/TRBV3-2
CASSKNRGYDYGYTF
TGTGCCAGCAGTAAAAACAGGGGATACGACTATGGCTACACCTTC
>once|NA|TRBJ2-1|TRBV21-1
CASSKVYRSHEQFF
TGTGCCAGCAGCAAAGTTTACAGGTCCCATGAGCAGTTCTTC
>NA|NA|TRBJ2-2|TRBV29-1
CSVDEGRSTGELFF
TGCAGCGTTGATGAGGGCAGGTCGACCGGGGAGCTGTTTTTT
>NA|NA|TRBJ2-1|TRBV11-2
CASSLDGSRFHEQFF
TGTGCCAGCAGCTTAGACGGGAGTAGGTTTCATGAGCAGTTCTTC
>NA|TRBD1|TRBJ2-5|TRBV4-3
CASSQSPTGGPQETQYF
TGCGCCAGCAGCCAATCCCCGACAGGGGGCCCCCAAGAGACCCAGTACTTC
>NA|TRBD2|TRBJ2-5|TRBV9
CASSVGLAEQETQYF
TGTGCCAGCAGCGTAGGACTAGCGGAGCAAGAGACCCAGTACTTC
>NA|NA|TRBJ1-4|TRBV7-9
CASSLAPPGDNEKLFF
TGTGCCAGCAGCTTAGCACCTCCAGGGGATAATGAAAAACTGTTTTTT
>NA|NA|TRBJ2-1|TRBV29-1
CSVAVSTYNEQFF
TGCAGCGTAGCGGTATCAACCTACAATGAGCAGTTCTTC
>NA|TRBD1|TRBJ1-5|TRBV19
CASSIEVRGVGSNQPQHF
TGTGCCAGTAGTATAGAAGTCAGGGGGGTAGGAAGCAATCAGCCCCAGCATTTT
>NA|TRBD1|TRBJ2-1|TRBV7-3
CASSLTRAGGTNEQFF
TGTGCCAGCAGCTTAACCCGAGCAGGGGGTACCAATGAGCAGTTCTTC
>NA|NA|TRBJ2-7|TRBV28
CASSLTAGSSYEQYF
TGTGCCAGCAGTTTAACGGCGGGGAGCTCCTACGAGCAGTACTTC
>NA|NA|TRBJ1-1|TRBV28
CASPPQGESTEAFF
TGTGCCAGCCCGCCTCAGGGCGAGAGTACTGAAGCTTTCTTT
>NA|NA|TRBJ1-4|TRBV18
CASSRGSDEKLFF
TGTGCCAGCTCCCGGGGATCTGATGAAAAACTGTTTTTT
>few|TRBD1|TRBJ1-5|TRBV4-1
CASSQESQGVGNQPQHF
TGCGCCAGCAGCCAAGAATCACAGGGGGTCGGCAATCAGCCCCAGCATTTT
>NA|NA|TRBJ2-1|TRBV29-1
CSALGGGYNEQFF
TGCAGCGCTCTTGGGGGAGGCTACAATGAGCAGTTCTTC
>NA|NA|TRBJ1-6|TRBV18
CASSPEGFNSPLHF
TGTGCCAGCTCACCGGAGGGTTTTAATTCACCCCTCCACTTT
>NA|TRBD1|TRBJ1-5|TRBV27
CASSHVGQGVNQPQHF
TGTGCCAGCAGTCACGTGGGACAGGGTGTCAATCAGCCCCAGCATTTT
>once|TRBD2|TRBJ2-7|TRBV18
CASSRTSGSYEQYF
TGTGCCAGCTCACGGACTAGCGGGAGCTACGAGCAGTACTTC
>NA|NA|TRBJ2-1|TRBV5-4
CASSPTGQGREQFF
TGTGCCAGCAGCCCCACCGGGCAAGGGAGGGAGCAGTTCTTC